This T cell receptor (beta chain) was recorded in a study of T-cell memory formation after mild COVID-19. Each CDR3 protein gets one entry after TCRdb re-called the 5' RACE reads with MiXCR. The sample has approximately 250,000 distinct CDR3 sequences, approximately 15% seen once; the top ten hold 2.1%. Trimming took 7 bases from V and 7 from J; bases not matched to a gene: 6. The length of the CDR3 is 13 residues. This clonotype has just a few counts. This clonotype originated in an adult woman who had mild COVID-19 (a few samples of this study predate the infection). Cell type and time point are not known. Sequencing input: PBMCs or a T cell subset sorted from them (not recorded which). The chain uses TRBV12-3 or TRBV12-4 and TRBJ2-2, with 7 bases aligning to TRBD1. This CDR3 reads CASIDRDGGELFF. The CDR3, as DNA: TGTGCCAGCATAGACAGGGACGGCGGGGAGCTGTTTTTT.